This T cell receptor beta chain was found in a study of control samples from healthy donors and cancer patients. Repertoires were generated with immunoSEQ multiplex PCR, while TCRdb's copy carries only in-frame clones and drops some. The sample has 400,000 to 450,000 clones, 75% to 95% seen once. With 1 base clipped from V and 0 bases from J, the junction kept 5 bases outside the gene matches. The CDR3 consists of 17 residues. Germline CDR1 and CDR2: LGHDT and YNNKEL (reference sequence). This TCR came from a man in his forties with head and neck cancer. The chain links TRBV3-1 (or the pseudogene TRBV3-2) to TRBJ2-1; 8 nucleotides agree with TRBD1. Sequenced sample: PBMCs. The CDR3 is CASSQGYGTGSYNEQFF. CDR3 nucleotides: TGTGCCAGCAGCCAAGGTTACGGGACAGGCTCCTACAATGAGCAGTTCTTC.